One and the same sample provided the 20 T cell receptor beta chains below, sequenced in a study of T cell responses to AZD1222 COVID-19 vaccine (dated by TCRdb to 2020 to 2022). Read against the paper, the sample's time point label means: about 28 days (+/-7) after the second vaccine dose. Library preparation employed the immunoSEQ multiplex PCR assay. Drawn from immuneACCESS, this table holds only the in-frame rearrangements with V and J called that TCRdb kept. Clones are partly lost; checked studies trace under half to an unresolved V gene and leave the rest unexplained. For this sample there are some 110,000 clones; more than 85% appear just once. The ten largest account for less than 8.5% of the sample. Material: peripheral blood, obtained 28 days after the second AZD1222 dose. The receptors shown here come from an adult who received the AZD1222 COVID-19 vaccine.

This clone was found once. The chain employs TRBV10-3 and TRBJ2-2; D might be TRBD1 (6 bases). Trimming stripped 9 bases from V and 5 bases from J, with 7 bases between. This CDR3 is built from 11 residues. Germline CDR1 ENHRY, CDR2 SYGVKD. The CDR3 region has the DNA TGTGCCATGAGGGGGACCGGGGAGCTGTTTTTT. Amino acid sequence: CAMRGTGELFF.

The V gene is TRBV4-3, the J gene TRBJ2-1, with TRBD2 matching over 9 bases. Trimming took 0 bases from V and 5 from J; bases not matched to a gene: 8. The CDR3 is made up of 17 amino acids. The germline CDR1 and CDR2 sequences are LGHNA and YSLEER. CDR3 residues: CASSQDEQREEHNEQFF. In DNA, the CDR3 is TGCGCCAGCAGCCAAGATGAGCAGCGGGAGGAGCACAATGAGCAGTTCTTC.

CDR3 in DNA: TGTGCCAGCAGCTTAGTAGCGGGGGGGCTCAGTGATACGCAGTATTTT. This translates into CASSLVAGGLSDTQYF. The chain couples TRBV11-3 to TRBJ2-3; 11 nucleotides agree with TRBD2. Trimming cost V 1 base and J 6 bases; bases outside gene matches: 6. The CDR3 length is 16 residues. The V gene's germline CDR1 is SGHNT and CDR2 YENEEA.

J is TRBJ2-1 and V is TRBV5-1, with TRBD2 identical over 12 bases. The CDR3 is made up of 15 amino acids. J lost 5 bases, V lost 3 bases, and 3 bases had no gene match. Germline CDR1 and CDR2: SGHRS and YFSETQ. This CDR3 is CASSWLAGGNNEQFF. The CDR3 DNA reads as TGCGCCAGCAGCTGGCTAGCGGGGGGGAACAATGAGCAGTTCTTC.

The chain uses TRBV5-1 and TRBJ2-7, with 8 bases fitting TRBD2. Losses at the gene ends were 0 bases for V and 0 bases for J; bases not matched to a gene: 5. Per the germline V gene, CDR1 is SGHRS and CDR2 is YFSETQ. The CDR3 consists of 16 residues. The CDR3 protein is CASSLGPSGLSYEQYF. In nucleotides, the CDR3 is TGCGCCAGCAGCTTGGGGCCTAGCGGGCTCTCCTACGAGCAGTACTTC.

The J gene is TRBJ1-4, the V gene TRBV27; 7 nucleotides align to TRBD1. This CDR3 has 15 amino acids. J was trimmed by 10 bases and V by 0 bases; bases with no gene match: 8. Germline CDR1 is MNHEY and CDR2 is SMNVEV (reference sequence). The CDR3 spells CASSLSGPRGLKLFF. CDR3 in DNA: TGTGCCAGCAGTTTATCTGGACCAAGGGGGCTAAAACTGTTTTTT. The variable domain in full, with the rest retrieved from reference TRBV27 and TRBJ1-4, is EAQVTQNPRYLITVTGKKLTVTCSQNMNHEYMSWYRQDPGLGLRQIYYSMNVEVTDKGDVPEGYKVSRKEKRNFPLILESPSPNQTSLYFCASSLSGPRGLKLFFGSGTQLSVL.

The chain joins TRBV6-5 to TRBJ1-3, with TRBD1 identical over 7 bases. The V segment lost 6 bases and the J segment 3 bases; nucleotides outside the gene matches: 8. The CDR3 has 15 amino acids. CDR1 and CDR2 (germline): MNHEY, SVGAGI. DNA for the CDR3: TGTGCCAGCAGGGTCTCCTGGACAGGTGGAAACACCATATATTTT. Translation gives CASRVSWTGGNTIYF.

This rearrangement joins TRBV7-6 to TRBJ1-1; no clear D gene. Trimming took 5 bases from V and 0 from J, leaving 7 bases between them. Germline lookup yields CDR1 SGHVS and CDR2 FNYEAQ. The CDR3 has 13 residues. CDR3 residues: CASSITLNTEAFF. The CDR3 bases are TGTGCCAGCAGCATAACTTTGAACACTGAAGCTTTCTTT. The complete variable domain, with remaining parts taken from reference TRBV7-6 and TRBJ1-1, reads GAGVSQSPRYKVTKRGQDVALRCDPISGHVSLYWYRQALGQGPEFLTYFNYEAQQDKSGLPNDRFSAERPEGSISTLTIQRTEQRDSAMYRCASSITLNTEAFFGQGTRLTVV.

The J gene is TRBJ2-1, the V gene TRBV19, with 7 bases that match TRBD1. The junction had 13 bases not matched to a gene; V was cut back by 4 bases and J by 7 bases. This CDR3 region has 16 residues. Per germline, CDR1 LNHDA and CDR2 SQIVND (reference sequence). The CDR3: CASSNNPGTVGNEQFF. In DNA, the CDR3 is TGTGCCAGTAGTAACAACCCCGGGACAGTGGGAAATGAGCAGTTCTTC.

This clone was seen just once. The J gene is TRBJ1-2, the V gene TRBV4-1; D is possibly TRBD1 (6 bases). Germline assignment: CDR1 MGHRA and CDR2 YSYEKL. This CDR3 has 17 residues. V was cut by 0 bases and J by 1 base, with 15 bases left in between. The CDR3 nucleotides are TGCGCCAGCAGCCAAGATAACGTGCGGGGGCTTAACTATGGCTACACCTTC. It translates to CASSQDNVRGLNYGYTF.

CDR3 nucleotide sequence: TGTGCCAGCAGTGAGCCGGGAGCCAAAAACATTCAGTACTTC. Translation: CASSEPGAKNIQYF. The chain carries TRBV25-1 and TRBJ2-4; no clear D gene. V was clipped by 3 bases and J by 0 bases, with 6 bases between them. There are 14 residues in the CDR3. CDR1 is MGHDK and CDR2 is SYGVNS in the germline V gene.

The chain employs TRBV7-9 and TRBJ1-6; 12 bases are shared with TRBD1. The CDR3 runs 15 residues. After removal of 3 bases from V and 9 bases from J, the junction contained 3 bases not matched to a gene. The germline V gene has CDR1 SEHNR and CDR2 FQNEAQ (reference sequence). The CDR3 sequence is CASSLGQGARSPLHF. For the CDR3, the DNA is TGTGCCAGCAGCTTGGGACAGGGGGCACGTTCACCCCTCCACTTT.

The V gene is TRBV19, the J gene TRBJ2-7; no clear D. The V gene's germline CDR1 is LNHDA and CDR2 SQIVND (reference sequence). The CDR3 runs 15 residues. The V gene lost 2 bases and the J gene lost 1 base, with 12 bases spanning the gap. CDR3 sequence: CASSIKTLFSYEQYF. For the CDR3, the DNA is TGTGCCAGTAGTATAAAGACGCTGTTTTCCTACGAGCAGTACTTC.

The chain recombines TRBV30 with TRBJ1-5; D remains ambiguous. Germline CDR1 GTSNPN, CDR2 SVGIG (reference sequence). V shed 4 bases and J shed 3 bases, with 13 bases lying between them. The CDR3 is 14 residues long. The CDR3 spells CAWNSAGFNQPQHF. For the CDR3, the DNA is TGTGCCTGGAATTCGGCTGGGTTCAATCAGCCCCAGCATTTT.

V and J are TRBV2 and TRBJ1-6, with TRBD1 matching 10 bases. This CDR3 is built from 20 residues. Trimming took 6 bases from V and 9 from J; bases not matched to a gene: 23. Per the germline V gene, CDR1 is SNHLY and CDR2 is FYNNEI. The CDR3 region has the DNA TGTGCCAGCAGCAGCATCCGGGACAGGGGCTGGGCTATATTGGGTTCACCCCTCCACTTT. This gives the protein CASSSIRDRGWAILGSPLHF.

The V gene is TRBV9, the J gene TRBJ2-1; 7 bases line up with TRBD1. Trimming removed 0 bases from V and 2 bases from J; junction bases left unmatched: 2. In germline, CDR1 is SGDLS, CDR2 YYNGEE. CDR3 length: 15 amino acids. The CDR3 loop reads CASSVDRGAYNEQFF. In DNA form, the CDR3 reads TGTGCCAGCAGCGTAGACAGGGGAGCCTACAATGAGCAGTTCTTC.

This clone was detected once. Other nucleotide sequences from this sample produce the same CDR3. The chain is built from TRBV29-1 and TRBJ2-7, with D perhaps matching TRBD1 (6 bases). Germline CDR1 and CDR2: SQVTM and ANQGSEA. This CDR3 has 11 amino acids. The V gene lost 6 bases and the J gene lost 2 bases, with 8 bases spanning the gap. The DNA for the CDR3 is TGCAGCGTAAGGGGGACCTACGAGCAGTACTTC. Translating gives CSVRGTYEQYF.

The genes are TRBV5-6 and TRBJ2-7, with D unclear. CDR1 is SGHDT and CDR2 is YYEEEE in the germline V gene. The CDR3 spans 13 residues. V was shortened by 0 bases and J by 0 bases, with 4 bases between the two germline ends. The CDR3 sequence: CASSLGSSYEQYF. The CDR3, as DNA: TGTGCCAGCAGCTTGGGTAGCTCCTACGAGCAGTACTTC.

The rearrangement joins TRBV5-3 to TRBJ2-7; 13 bases are shared with TRBD2. TRBV5-3 is marked as an open reading frame, function uncertain. This CDR3 has 14 residues. With 4 bases clipped from V and 12 bases from J, the junction kept 10 bases outside the gene matches. CDR3 DNA sequence: TGTGCCAGAAGCGGTCTCGCGGGACTAGCGGGGCGGTACTTC. Translation: CARSGLAGLAGRYF.

The J gene is TRBJ2-7, the V gene TRBV5-1; possibly TRBD1 or TRBD2 for D (6 bases each). The CDR3 runs 14 residues. Trimming shortened V by 3 bases and J by 3 bases, and 13 bases separated the two germline ends. CDR1 and CDR2 (germline): SGHRS, YFSETQ. The CDR3 DNA reads TGCGCCAGCAGCTACCGCGGGACACTCTACGAGCAGTACTTC. As protein: CASSYRGTLYEQYF.